Reported below is one T cell receptor (beta chain). Generated by immunoSEQ multiplex PCR, the TCRdb table keeps only in-frame clones and is missing some. The sample has more than 150,000 clones; about nine tenths are singletons. This entry comes from a study of blood T cell repertoires in COVID-19. Whole-study context: COVID-19 samples collected from the United States, Italy and Spain covered acute and convalescent phases.

The CDR3 totals 13 residues. The germline CDR1 and CDR2 sequences are MRHNA and SNTAGT. V was clipped by 6 bases and J by 5 bases; unmatched bases: 5. The specimen sequenced was peripheral blood. V and J are TRBV6-4 and TRBJ2-3; 7 bases match TRBD1. The sequence was obtained from a woman in her 70s with acute or convalescent COVID-19. This chain's CDR3 is CASSRGRGDTQYF. Here the CDR3 DNA reads TGTGCCAGCAGCAGGGGGAGAGGAGATACGCAGTATTTT.